The sequence of this TCR beta chain was determined in a study of blood T cell repertoires in COVID-19. As for the study in general: There were acute and convalescent COVID-19 samples, and they came from the United States, Italy and Spain. T cells, B-cell-depleted T cells, or PBMCs provided the cDNA or gDNA that served as material.

The protocol was immunoSEQ multiplex PCR, while the TCRdb copy is restricted to in-frame clones and leaves out a portion. The table includes about 180,000 clones, about three quarters detected once. The CDR3 totals 16 residues. Germline V gives CDR1 MGHRA, CDR2 YSYEKL. J gave up 8 bases and V 1 base, and 5 bases lay outside the gene matches. The rearrangement joins TRBV4-1 to TRBJ2-3, with 14 bases fitting TRBD2. The receptor comes from a woman in her seventies with acute or convalescent COVID-19. Sequenced material: peripheral blood. The chain's CDR3 is CASSQGLAGGPITQYF. The CDR3 DNA is TGCGCCAGCAGCCAAGGACTAGCGGGAGGGCCAATTACGCAGTATTTT.